The next 15 T cell receptor beta chains were all read from a single sample in a study of identical twins. Each CDR3 protein is one row after TCRdb ran MiXCR on the 5' RACE reads. Of 600,000 to 850,000 distinct CDR3 sequences in the sample, around a sixth are singletons; the top ten hold around 13%. The data were also submitted as part of a second study, on T cells expressing NK-cell markers.

The sample consisted of PBMCs. These receptors were taken from a woman aged 18-29 years in good health.

This clonotype was seen a few times. This chain links TRBV20-1 with TRBJ2-2; 16 nucleotides match TRBD2. Looked up from germline, CDR1 is DFQATT and CDR2 is SNEGSKA (reference sequence). The CDR3 has 18 residues. Trimming at V came to 4 bases and at J to 3 bases, leaving 8 bases not matched to a gene. CDR3: CSANPGLAGGRYTGELFF. CDR3 nucleotide sequence: TGCAGTGCTAACCCGGGACTAGCGGGGGGGCGATACACCGGGGAGCTGTTTTTT.

This clonotype has at least ten counts. The rearrangement uses TRBV20-1 and TRBJ2-7, with 8 positions matching TRBD2. CDR1 is DFQATT and CDR2 is SNEGSKA in the germline V gene (reference sequence). The junction had 5 bases not matched to a gene; V was cut back by 3 bases and J by 1 base. The CDR3 runs to 14 residues. DNA of the CDR3: TGCAGTGCTAGTTGGTCGGGAGGGTCCTACGAGCAGTACTTC. Translation gives CSASWSGGSYEQYF.

This clonotype was detected only a few times. The chain is built from TRBV6-1 and TRBJ2-1; 8 nucleotides line up with TRBD1. CDR3 length equals 14 residues. CDR1 is MNHNS and CDR2 is SASEGT in the germline V gene. J gave up 5 bases and V 6 bases, and 6 bases lay outside the gene matches. CDR3 nucleotides: TGTGCCAGCAGACCACGGACAGGGAACAATGAGCAGTTCTTC. Protein: CASRPRTGNNEQFF.

This rearrangement joins TRBV20-1 to TRBJ2-2; TRBD2 agrees at 9 bases. In germline, CDR1 is DFQATT, CDR2 SNEGSKA (reference sequence). CDR3 length equals 15 residues. Trimming took 1 base from V and 2 from J; bases not matched to a gene: 2. In DNA form, the CDR3 reads TGCAGTGCTAGAGGTAGCGGGGGAAACACCGGGGAGCTGTTTTTT. Its translation is CSARGSGGNTGELFF.

This rearrangement joins TRBV2 to TRBJ2-1; 12 bases fit TRBD2. The V and J ends lost 6 bases and 8 bases, in that order; junction bases with no gene match: 8. The CDR3 contains 15 residues. Germline V gene lookup returns CDR1 SNHLY and CDR2 FYNNEI. The CDR3 spells CASRPLAGGNHEQFF. CDR3 nucleotides: TGTGCCAGCAGGCCCCTAGCGGGAGGGAATCATGAGCAGTTCTTC. Full variable domain (remainder filled in from reference TRBV2 and TRBJ2-1): EPEVTQTPSHQVTQMGQEVILRCVPISNHLYFYWYRQILGQKVEFLVSFYNNEISEKSEIFDDQFSVERPDGSNFTLKIRSTKLEDSAMYFCASRPLAGGNHEQFFGPGTRLTVL.

The chain couples TRBV18 to TRBJ2-7; 14 bases match TRBD2. After removal of 3 bases from V and 5 bases from J, the junction contained 9 bases not matched to a gene. Germline-derived CDR1 and CDR2 are KGHSH and LQKENI. The CDR3 contains 17 residues. Here the CDR3 reads CASSPAGTSGSIHEQYF. The CDR3 nucleotides are TGTGCCAGCTCACCTGCCGGGACTAGCGGGAGTATCCACGAGCAGTACTTC.

The chain couples TRBV7-2 to TRBJ2-1, with 8 nucleotides matching TRBD2. This CDR3 is 16 amino acids long. After removal of 1 base from V and 4 bases from J, the junction contained 6 bases not matched to a gene. CDR1 and CDR2 from the germline V gene are SGHTA and FQGNSA. CDR3 bases: TGTGCCAGCAGCTTAGTATCCAGCGGGGGATACAATGAGCAGTTCTTC. Amino acids: CASSLVSSGGYNEQFF.

The rearrangement uses TRBV29-1 and TRBJ2-2; TRBD1 matches at 10 bases. V shed 5 bases, J shed 2 bases, and the junction held 2 bases outside the gene matches. Germline V gene sequence: CDR1 SQVTM, CDR2 ANQGSEA. The CDR3 contains 14 residues. CDR3 residues: CSVRQGANTGELFF. Written as DNA, the CDR3 is TGCAGCGTTAGACAGGGGGCCAACACCGGGGAGCTGTTTTTT.

V and J are TRBV20-1 and TRBJ2-5, with TRBD1 matching 8 bases. CDR3 length: 12 amino acids. V gave up 4 bases and J gave up 4 bases; unmatched junction bases: 2. CDR1 and CDR2 (germline): DFQATT, SNEGSKA (reference sequence). For the CDR3, the DNA is TGCAGTGCTAACCAGGGGGCAGAGACCCAGTACTTC. Its translation: CSANQGAETQYF.

This sequence joins TRBV20-1 and TRBJ1-4; D remains unclear. Germline V gene sequence: CDR1 DFQATT, CDR2 SNEGSKA (reference sequence). The CDR3 runs 12 residues. CDR3 in amino acids: CSAMRAGEKLFF. In nucleotides, the CDR3 is TGCAGCGCAATGAGGGCGGGAGAAAAACTGTTTTTT.

V gene TRBV5-1 combines with J gene TRBJ2-5; TRBD2 matches at 9 bases. CDR1 is SGHRS and CDR2 is YFSETQ in the germline V gene. The CDR3 is 14 amino acids. J was trimmed by 3 bases and V by 4 bases; bases with no gene match: 4. CDR3 sequence: CASSQGTSKETQYF. CDR3 coding DNA: TGCGCCAGCAGCCAAGGGACTAGCAAAGAGACCCAGTACTTC.

A few counts support this clonotype. J is TRBJ2-7 and V is TRBV5-5; the match to TRBD1 covers 7 bases. The CDR3 sequence is 16 residues long. V trimming: 4 bases; J trimming: 2 bases; junction bases outside the gene matches: 12. CDR1 is SGHKS and CDR2 is YYEKEE in the germline V gene (reference sequence). The CDR3 nucleotides read TGTGCCAGCAGCCTGACAACAGGGGCAAGCGCCTACGAGCAGTACTTC. Translating it yields CASSLTTGASAYEQYF.

The chain links TRBV7-7 to TRBJ2-5; 12 bases map to TRBD2. The germline V gene has CDR1 SSHAT and CDR2 FNYEAQ (reference sequence). Trimming removed 6 bases from V and 5 bases from J; junction bases left unmatched: 7. The CDR3 is 15 residues long. The CDR3 protein is CASRPGLAGGETQYF. The CDR3 DNA reads TGTGCCAGCAGACCGGGACTAGCGGGTGGGGAGACCCAGTACTTC.

The gene calls are TRBV7-9 and TRBJ1-1; no clear D gene. Trimming cost V 5 bases and J 5 bases, with 12 bases left between them. The length of the CDR3 is 13 residues. Germline lookup yields CDR1 SEHNR and CDR2 FQNEAQ (reference sequence). CDR3 sequence (DNA): TGTGCCAGCAGCCTTTTCGCGGAGACTGAAGCTTTCTTT. Translated, it gives CASSLFAETEAFF.

This rearrangement joins TRBV29-1 to TRBJ2-1, with 8 bases lining up with TRBD2. The V gene end was trimmed by 5 bases and the J gene end by 4 bases; junction bases not matched to a gene: 4. This CDR3 is built from 13 residues. From germline, CDR1 is SQVTM and CDR2 ANQGSEA. This CDR3 reads CSVFPGGYNEQFF. The CDR3, as DNA: TGCAGCGTTTTTCCGGGAGGGTACAATGAGCAGTTCTTC.